Listed below are T cell receptor beta chains from one sample, sequenced in a study of T cells expressing NK-cell markers. TCRdb derives one entry per CDR3 protein from the 5' RACE reads, leaving out DNA. This listing includes over 150,000 distinct CDR3 sequences. Sample: blood T cells: a sorted CD56 or NKG2C T cell subset, CD4+ or CD8+ T cells, or bulk PBMC T cells (not recorded which). The receptors were gathered from a woman aged 50 to 60 in good health. The CDR3 runs from the conserved cysteine through the conserved F or W.

J gene	V gene	CDR3 protein
TRBJ2-6	TRBV6-6	CASSGLPGANVLTF
TRBJ2-1	TRBV19	CASSIDPGTMNEQFF
TRBJ2-7	TRBV5-1	CASSLAGGPRYEQYF
TRBJ2-1	TRBV6-5	CASRPGLAGGPNEQFF
TRBJ1-2	TRBV5-1	CASSSTGGGYGYTF
TRBJ2-2	TRBV5-1	CASSLAGAGGPVTGELFF
TRBJ2-1	TRBV5-1	CASSFEGTNEQFF
TRBJ2-7	TRBV5-6	CASSPGTAEQYF
TRBJ2-1	TRBV27	CASSHLPPEQFF
TRBJ2-7	TRBV20-1	CSAPAVTGLYYEQYF
TRBJ1-1	TRBV7-2	CASSPRVENTEAFF
TRBJ1-1	TRBV3-1	CASSQDFRDVLYEAFF
TRBJ2-3	TRBV7-9	CASSSWLVADTQYF
TRBJ2-3	TRBV12-3/TRBV12-4	CASSSVSGWEDTQYF
TRBJ2-5	TRBV12-3/TRBV12-4	CASSSLWNQETQYF
TRBJ2-5	TRBV28	CASSLQGWGETQYF
TRBJ2-7	TRBV4-1	CASSQVPDSSYEQYF
TRBJ2-5	TRBV7-9	CASSSSGVYQETQYF
TRBJ2-7	TRBV14	CASSQEWQAYEQYF
TRBJ2-2	TRBV7-8	CASSFLAYGELFF
TRBJ2-1	TRBV7-9	CASSPPTSGTYNEQFF
TRBJ2-7	TRBV7-2	CASSETSSYEQYF
TRBJ2-1	TRBV6-1	CASLGTGRSEQFF
TRBJ2-1	TRBV11-2	CASSLGTSGSGEQFF
TRBJ2-3	TRBV4-1	CASSQEKQLADTQYF
TRBJ1-1	TRBV18	CASSTGGASLEAFF
TRBJ2-3	TRBV20-1	CSARDERTSGPDTQYF
TRBJ2-7	TRBV4-1	CASSQGEGDGYEQYF
TRBJ2-1	TRBV29-1	CSARDRSYNEQFF
TRBJ2-5	TRBV7-9	CASSSPGLTETQYF
TRBJ2-1	TRBV5-1	CASSDDERMYNEQFF
TRBJ2-1	TRBV4-2	CASSQGGGPAFF
TRBJ1-5	TRBV7-6	CASSSGVRQPQHF
TRBJ2-1	TRBV12-3/TRBV12-4	CASSLARTSGRWEQFF
TRBJ2-5	TRBV3-1	CASSQDERTGGEGEETQYF
TRBJ2-3	TRBV29-1	CSGDSGENTDTQYF
TRBJ2-3	TRBV7-8	CASSFGQGSTDTQYF
TRBJ2-1	TRBV29-1	CSVESWREKPGNEQFF
TRBJ2-1	TRBV24-1	CATSDWGLAGEQFF
TRBJ1-6	TRBV7-9	CASSLSTGDSPLHF
TRBJ1-2	TRBV29-1	CSVEEGIYGYTF
TRBJ2-3	TRBV6-5	CASRITLAGTDTQYF
TRBJ1-6	TRBV27	CASSTLSSYNSPLHF
TRBJ2-7	TRBV20-1	CSARSSGGAGEGREQYF
TRBJ2-1	TRBV4-1	CASSQDQGWPYNEQFF
TRBJ2-1	TRBV27	CASSSPGLAGNNEQFF
TRBJ1-5	TRBV6-6	CASKHGGRVDQPQHF
TRBJ2-2	TRBV5-1	CASSYERQGGTGELFF
TRBJ2-7	TRBV4-2	CASSQEGTSVSYEQYF
TRBJ1-2	TRBV29-1	CSVRGEGNGGYTF
TRBJ2-3	TRBV2	CASSDGGDSTDTQYF
TRBJ1-3	TRBV10-2	CATTLMPEDTIYF
TRBJ2-3	TRBV13	CASSKPGLAETDTQYF
TRBJ2-1	TRBV10-3	CATRGQPVDEQFF
TRBJ2-2	TRBV7-2	CASSLSRGAGELFF
TRBJ2-2	TRBV5-1	CASSPRIGELFF
TRBJ2-3	TRBV24-1	CATSDLLAGTDTQYF